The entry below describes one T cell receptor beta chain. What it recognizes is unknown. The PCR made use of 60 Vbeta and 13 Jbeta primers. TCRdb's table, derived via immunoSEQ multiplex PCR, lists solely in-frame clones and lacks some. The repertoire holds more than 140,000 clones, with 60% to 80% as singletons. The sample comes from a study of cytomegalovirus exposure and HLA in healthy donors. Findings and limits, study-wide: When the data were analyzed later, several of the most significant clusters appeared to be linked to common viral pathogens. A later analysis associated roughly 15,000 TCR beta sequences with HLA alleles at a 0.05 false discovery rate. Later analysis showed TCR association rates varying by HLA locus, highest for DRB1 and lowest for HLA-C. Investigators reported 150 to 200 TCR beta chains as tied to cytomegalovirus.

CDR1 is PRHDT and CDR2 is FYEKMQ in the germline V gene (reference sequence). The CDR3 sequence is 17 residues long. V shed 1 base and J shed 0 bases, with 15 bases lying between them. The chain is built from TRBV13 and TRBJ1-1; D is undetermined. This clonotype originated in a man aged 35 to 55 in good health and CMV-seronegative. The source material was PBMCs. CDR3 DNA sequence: TGTGCCAGCAGCTTAGTGAAACTAGGGTCCCTGAACACTGAAGCTTTCTTT. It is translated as CASSLVKLGSLNTEAFF.